The clone carrying this TCR beta chain was seen more than once but under ten times. This sample was included in a study of blood T cell repertoires in COVID-19. Study overall: PBMCs, B-cell-depleted T cells, or T cells provided the cDNA or gDNA that made up the material.

Data came from immunoSEQ multiplex PCR; TCRdb stores just in-frame clones and leaves some out. The sample yields around 250,000 clones, over 75% seen once. Looked up from germline, CDR1 is SGHDT and CDR2 is YYEEEE. V dropped 3 bases and J dropped 4; count of bases not matched to a gene: 19. The CDR3 consists of 19 residues. The sequence came from a woman aged 50 to 60 with acute COVID-19. The chain has TRBV5-6 and TRBJ1-1; 9 positions agree with TRBD1. Sequencing used PBMCs or T cells enriched from blood (not recorded which). As DNA, the CDR3 is TGTGCCAGCAGCTCGACAGGGGGAATTTGGGATCGGGACCCCACTGAAGCTTTCTTT. Translation: CASSSTGGIWDRDPTEAFF.